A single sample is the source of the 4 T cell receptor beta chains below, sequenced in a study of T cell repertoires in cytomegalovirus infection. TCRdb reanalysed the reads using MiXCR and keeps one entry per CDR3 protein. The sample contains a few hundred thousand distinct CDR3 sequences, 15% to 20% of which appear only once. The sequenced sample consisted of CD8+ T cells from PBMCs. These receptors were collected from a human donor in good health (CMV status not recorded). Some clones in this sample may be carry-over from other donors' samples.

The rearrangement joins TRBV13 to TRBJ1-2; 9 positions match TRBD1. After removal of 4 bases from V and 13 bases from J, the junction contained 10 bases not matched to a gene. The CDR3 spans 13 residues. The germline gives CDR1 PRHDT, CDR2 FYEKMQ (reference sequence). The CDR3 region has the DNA TGTGCCAGCAGCTCATACTCGGACAGGGGCGGCACCTTC. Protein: CASSSYSDRGGTF.

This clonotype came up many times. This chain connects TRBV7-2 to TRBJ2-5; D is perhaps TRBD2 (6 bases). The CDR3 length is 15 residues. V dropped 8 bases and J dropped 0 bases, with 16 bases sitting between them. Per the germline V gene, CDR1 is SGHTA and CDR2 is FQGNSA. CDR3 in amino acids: CASAPGLMYQETQYF. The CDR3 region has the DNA TGTGCCAGCGCCCCGGGACTCATGTACCAAGAGACCCAGTACTTC.

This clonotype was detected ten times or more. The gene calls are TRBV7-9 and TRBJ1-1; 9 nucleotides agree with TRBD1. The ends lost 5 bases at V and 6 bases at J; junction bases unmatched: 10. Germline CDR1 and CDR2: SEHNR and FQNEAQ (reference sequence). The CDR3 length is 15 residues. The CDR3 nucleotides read TGTGCCAGCAGCGCCCGTAGACAGGGGGATCCTGAAGCTTTCTTT. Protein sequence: CASSARRQGDPEAFF.

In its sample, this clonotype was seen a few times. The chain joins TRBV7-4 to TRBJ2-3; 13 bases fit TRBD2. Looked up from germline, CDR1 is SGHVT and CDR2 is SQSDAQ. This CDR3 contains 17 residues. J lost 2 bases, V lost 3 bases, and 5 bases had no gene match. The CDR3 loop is CASSFMGLAGFTDTQYF. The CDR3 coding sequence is TGTGCCAGCAGCTTCATGGGACTAGCGGGGTTCACAGATACGCAGTATTTT.